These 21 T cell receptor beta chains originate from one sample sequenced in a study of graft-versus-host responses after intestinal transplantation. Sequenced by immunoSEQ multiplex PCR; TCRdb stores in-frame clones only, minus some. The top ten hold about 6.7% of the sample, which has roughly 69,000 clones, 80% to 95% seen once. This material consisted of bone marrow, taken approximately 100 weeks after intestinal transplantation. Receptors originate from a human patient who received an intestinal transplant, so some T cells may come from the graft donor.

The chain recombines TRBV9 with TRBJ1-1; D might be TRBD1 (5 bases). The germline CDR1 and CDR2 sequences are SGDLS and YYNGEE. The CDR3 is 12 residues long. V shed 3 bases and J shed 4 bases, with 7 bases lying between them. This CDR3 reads CASSDGGTEAFF. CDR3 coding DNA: TGTGCCAGCAGCGACGGGGGCACTGAAGCTTTCTTT.

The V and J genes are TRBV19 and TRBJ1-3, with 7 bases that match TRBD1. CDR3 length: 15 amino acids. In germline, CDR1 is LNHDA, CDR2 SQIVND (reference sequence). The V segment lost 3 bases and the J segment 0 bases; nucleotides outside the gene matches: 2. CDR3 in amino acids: CASSMRGLSGNTIYF. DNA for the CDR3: TGTGCCAGTAGTATGAGGGGGCTCTCTGGAAACACCATATATTTT.

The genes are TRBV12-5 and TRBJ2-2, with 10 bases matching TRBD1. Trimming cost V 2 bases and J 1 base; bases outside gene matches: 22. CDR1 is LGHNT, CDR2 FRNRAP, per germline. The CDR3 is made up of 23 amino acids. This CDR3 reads CASGLIFPYPGTGEEGNTGELFF. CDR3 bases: TGTGCTAGTGGTTTGATTTTTCCCTACCCCGGGACAGGGGAAGAGGGGAACACCGGGGAGCTGTTTTTT. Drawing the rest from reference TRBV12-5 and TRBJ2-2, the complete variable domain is DARVTQTPRHKVTEMGQEVTMRCQPILGHNTVFWYRQTMMQGLELLAYFRNRAPLDDSGMPKDRFSAEMPDATLATLKIQPSEPRDSAVYFCASGLIFPYPGTGEEGNTGELFFGEGSRLTVL.

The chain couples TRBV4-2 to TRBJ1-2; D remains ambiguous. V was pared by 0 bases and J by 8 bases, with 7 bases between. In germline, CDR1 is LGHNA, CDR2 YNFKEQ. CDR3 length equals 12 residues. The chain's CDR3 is CASSQENRGYTF. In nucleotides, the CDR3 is TGTGCCAGCAGCCAAGAGAACCGGGGCTACACCTTC.

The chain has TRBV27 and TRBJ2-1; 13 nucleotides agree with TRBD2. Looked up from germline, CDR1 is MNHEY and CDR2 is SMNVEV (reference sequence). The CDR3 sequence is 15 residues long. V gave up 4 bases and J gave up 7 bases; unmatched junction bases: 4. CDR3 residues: CASSSGTSGKNEQFF. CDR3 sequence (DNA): TGTGCCAGCAGTTCCGGGACTAGCGGGAAAAATGAGCAGTTCTTC.

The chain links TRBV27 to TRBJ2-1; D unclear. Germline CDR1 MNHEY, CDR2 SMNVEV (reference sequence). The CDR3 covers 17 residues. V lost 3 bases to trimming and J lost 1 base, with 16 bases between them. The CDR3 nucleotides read TGTGCCAGCAGTTTTACCTTTCCCCCCTCATCCTACAATGAGCAGTTCTTC. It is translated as CASSFTFPPSSYNEQFF.

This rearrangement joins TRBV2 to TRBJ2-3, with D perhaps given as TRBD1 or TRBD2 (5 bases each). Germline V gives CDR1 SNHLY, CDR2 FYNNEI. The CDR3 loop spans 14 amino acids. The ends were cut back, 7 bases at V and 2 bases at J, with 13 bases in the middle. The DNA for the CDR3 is TGTGCCAGCACAGGGTACGGACTCACAGATACGCAGTATTTT. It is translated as CASTGYGLTDTQYF.

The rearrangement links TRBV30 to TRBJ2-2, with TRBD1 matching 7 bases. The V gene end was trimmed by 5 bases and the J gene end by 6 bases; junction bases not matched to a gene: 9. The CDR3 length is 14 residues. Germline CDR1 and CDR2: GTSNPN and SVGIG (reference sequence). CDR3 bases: TGTGCCTGGGATGATCAGGGGGTCCCCGGGGAGCTGTTTTTT. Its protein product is CAWDDQGVPGELFF.

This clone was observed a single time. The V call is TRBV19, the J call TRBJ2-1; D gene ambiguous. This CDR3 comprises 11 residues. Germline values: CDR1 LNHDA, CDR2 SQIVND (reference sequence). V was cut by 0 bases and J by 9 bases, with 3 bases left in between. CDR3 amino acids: CASSIDGEQFF. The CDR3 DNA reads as TGTGCCAGTAGTATAGATGGTGAGCAGTTCTTC.

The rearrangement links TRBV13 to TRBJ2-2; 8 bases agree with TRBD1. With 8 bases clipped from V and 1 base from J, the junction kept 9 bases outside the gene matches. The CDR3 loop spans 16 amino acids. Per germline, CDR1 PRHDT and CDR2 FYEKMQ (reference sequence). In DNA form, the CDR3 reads TGTGCCAGCTTCCCAGAAGGGACAGGGAACACCGGGGAGCTGTTTTTT. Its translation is CASFPEGTGNTGELFF.

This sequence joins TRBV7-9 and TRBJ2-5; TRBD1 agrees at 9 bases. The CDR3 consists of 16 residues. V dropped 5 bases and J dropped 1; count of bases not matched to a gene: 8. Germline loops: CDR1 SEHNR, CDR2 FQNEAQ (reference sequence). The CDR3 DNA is TGTGCCAGCAGCCCGACGACAGGGGGACCCCAAGAGACCCAGTACTTC. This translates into CASSPTTGGPQETQYF.

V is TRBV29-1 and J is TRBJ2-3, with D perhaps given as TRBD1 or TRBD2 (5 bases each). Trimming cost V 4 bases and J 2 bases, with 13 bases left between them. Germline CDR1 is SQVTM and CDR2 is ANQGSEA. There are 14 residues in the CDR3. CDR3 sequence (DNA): TGCAGCGTTGTACAGTCGGGGCACACAGATACGCAGTATTTT. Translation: CSVVQSGHTDTQYF.

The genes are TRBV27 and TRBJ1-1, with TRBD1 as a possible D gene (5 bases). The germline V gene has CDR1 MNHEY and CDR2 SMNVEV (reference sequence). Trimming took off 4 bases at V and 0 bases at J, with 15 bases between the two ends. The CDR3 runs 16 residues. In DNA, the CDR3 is TGTGCCAGCAGTTACACAACAGGACAACTGAACACTGAAGCTTTCTTT. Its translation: CASSYTTGQLNTEAFF.

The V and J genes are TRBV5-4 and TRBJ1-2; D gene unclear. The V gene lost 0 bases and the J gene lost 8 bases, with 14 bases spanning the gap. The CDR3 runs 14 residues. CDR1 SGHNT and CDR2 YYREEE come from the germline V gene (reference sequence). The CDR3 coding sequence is TGTGCCAGCAGCTTGGGGTCGGAGACATCCGGCTACACCTTC. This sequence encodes CASSLGSETSGYTF. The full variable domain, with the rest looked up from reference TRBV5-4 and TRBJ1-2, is ETGVTQSPTHLIKTRGQQVTLRCSSQSGHNTVSWYQQALGQGPQFIFQYYREEENGRGNFPPRFSGLQFPNYSSELNVNALELDDSALYLCASSLGSETSGYTFGSGTRLTVV.

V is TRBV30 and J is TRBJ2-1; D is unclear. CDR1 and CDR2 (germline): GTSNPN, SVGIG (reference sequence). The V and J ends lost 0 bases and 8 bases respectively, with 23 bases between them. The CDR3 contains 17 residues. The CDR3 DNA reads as TGTGCCTGGAGTGTCTCCCCCCGCAGGCCGGCCATGCATGAGCAGTTCTTC. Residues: CAWSVSPRRPAMHEQFF.

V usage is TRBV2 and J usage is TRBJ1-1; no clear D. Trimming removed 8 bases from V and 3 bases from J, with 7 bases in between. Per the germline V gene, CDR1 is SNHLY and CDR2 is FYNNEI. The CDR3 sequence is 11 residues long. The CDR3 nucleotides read TGTGCCAGCCAGGCGGACACTGAAGCTTTCTTT. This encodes CASQADTEAFF.

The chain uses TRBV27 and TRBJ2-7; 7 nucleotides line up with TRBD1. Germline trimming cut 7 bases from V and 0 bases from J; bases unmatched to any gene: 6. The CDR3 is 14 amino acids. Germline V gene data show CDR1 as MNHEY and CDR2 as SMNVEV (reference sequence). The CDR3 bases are TGTGCCAGCACACAACGACAGGGCTCCTACGAGCAGTACTTC. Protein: CASTQRQGSYEQYF.

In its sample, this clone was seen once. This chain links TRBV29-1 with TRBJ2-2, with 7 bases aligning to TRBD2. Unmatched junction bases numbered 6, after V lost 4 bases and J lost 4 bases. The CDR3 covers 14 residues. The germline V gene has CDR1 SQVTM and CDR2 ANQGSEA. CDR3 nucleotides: TGCAGCGTTGGAGGACTAGGTGGCACCGGGGAGCTGTTTTTT. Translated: CSVGGLGGTGELFF.

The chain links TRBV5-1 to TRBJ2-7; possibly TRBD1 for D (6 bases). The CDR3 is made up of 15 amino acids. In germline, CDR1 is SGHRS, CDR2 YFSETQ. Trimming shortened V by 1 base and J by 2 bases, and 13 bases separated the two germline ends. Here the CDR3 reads CASSLLGADAYEQYF. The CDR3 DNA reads TGCGCCAGCAGCTTGTTGGGGGCGGACGCCTACGAGCAGTACTTC.

CDR3 sequence (DNA): TGTGCCAGTAGGAACCATACCTACAACACTGAAGCTTTCTTT. Encoded protein: CASRNHTYNTEAFF. V gene TRBV19 combines with J gene TRBJ1-1; D is unresolved. Germline lookup yields CDR1 LNHDA and CDR2 SQIVND (reference sequence). Trimming cost V 6 bases and J 2 bases, with 13 bases left between them. The CDR3 is made up of 14 amino acids.

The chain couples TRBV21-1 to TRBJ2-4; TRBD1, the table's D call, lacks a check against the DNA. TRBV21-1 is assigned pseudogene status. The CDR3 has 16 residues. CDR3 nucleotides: TGTGCCAGCAGCAAAGAAACATCAATAGCCAAAAACATTCAGTACTTC. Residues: CASSKETSIAKNIQYF.